One and the same sample provided the 8 T cell receptor beta chains below, sequenced in a study of blood T cell repertoires in COVID-19. Generated by immunoSEQ multiplex PCR, the TCRdb table keeps only in-frame clones and is missing some. In the table there are about 30,000 clones, about 94% of which are singletons. The sequencing input was peripheral blood. Receptors originate from a human donor with active COVID-19. The donor label of this sample is uncertain.

This clone is classed as medium-sized. The V gene is TRBV19, the J gene TRBJ2-2; D unresolved. V lost 10 bases, J lost 0 bases, and 9 bases lay in between. This CDR3 region has 13 residues. Germline V gives CDR1 LNHDA, CDR2 SQIVND (reference sequence). CDR3 loop: CATQYANTGELFF. DNA for the CDR3: TGTGCCACCCAGTATGCGAACACCGGGGAGCTGTTTTTT.

This clone is a singleton in its sample. V gene TRBV28 combines with J gene TRBJ1-5, with D tentatively TRBD1 (6 bases). V lost 6 bases and J 3 bases, leaving 12 bases between the germline ends. Germline assignment: CDR1 MDHEN and CDR2 SYDVKM. This CDR3 is 14 amino acids long. The CDR3 loop is CASSQGQYNQPQHF. The DNA for the CDR3 is TGTGCCAGCAGCCAAGGACAGTACAATCAGCCCCAGCATTTT.

The chain couples TRBV7-9 to TRBJ2-2; 7 bases match TRBD1. V gave up 5 bases and J gave up 2 bases; unmatched junction bases: 8. The CDR3 has 16 residues. CDR1 is SEHNR and CDR2 is FQNEAQ in the germline V gene (reference sequence). The CDR3 region is CASSRNWDSNTGELFF. DNA of the CDR3: TGTGCCAGCAGCCGAAATTGGGACAGTAACACCGGGGAGCTGTTTTTT.

The count of this clone is one. V and J are TRBV12-3 or TRBV12-4 and TRBJ2-5, with D hard to call. The V end lost 5 bases, the J end lost 4 bases, and 5 bases lay between the germline ends. The CDR3 is 11 residues long. The CDR3: CASSRRETQYF. The CDR3 bases are TGTGCCAGCAGTCGTAGAGAGACCCAGTACTTC.

The chain joins TRBV29-1 to TRBJ1-2; no reliable D call. CDR3 length: 12 amino acids. Per germline, CDR1 SQVTM and CDR2 ANQGSEA. V was cut by 6 bases and J by 1 base, with 9 bases left in between. The CDR3 DNA is TGCAGCGTCATACAGATTAACTATGGCTACACCTTC. Its protein is CSVIQINYGYTF.

The chain uses TRBV10-3 and TRBJ1-2; D is unresolved. V was cut by 3 bases and J by 7 bases, with 9 bases left in between. The CDR3 has 12 amino acids. Germline V lookup: CDR1 ENHRY, CDR2 SYGVKD. The CDR3 protein is CAISDSLSGYTF. The CDR3 nucleotides read TGTGCCATCAGTGACAGTTTGTCTGGCTACACCTTC.

The rearrangement joins TRBV6-6 to TRBJ1-1; 8 bases line up with TRBD1. V dropped 2 bases and J dropped 6; count of bases not matched to a gene: 8. The CDR3 covers 15 residues. Germline V CDR1 and CDR2: MNHNY, SVGAGI (reference sequence). For the CDR3, the DNA is TGTGCCAGCAGTTACAGTGACAGGGGCGCGTCTGAAGCTTTCTTT. Translated: CASSYSDRGASEAFF.

The V and J genes are TRBV4-1 and TRBJ1-2; D ambiguous. Germline V gene lookup returns CDR1 MGHRA and CDR2 YSYEKL. Trimming stripped 6 bases from V and 0 bases from J, with 20 bases between. There are 17 residues in the CDR3. This CDR3 reads CASRSRTATITNYGYTF. For the CDR3, the DNA is TGCGCCAGCAGGTCAAGAACTGCTACGATCACTAACTATGGCTACACCTTC.